Included here is one T cell receptor (beta chain) sequence, with context. What it binds is unknown. The source of the sample is a study of monozygotic twins with inflammatory bowel disease. Study conclusions and caveats: It was not supported that a single strong signal or clonotype was associated with IBD. Clonotype overlap with others was lower in IBD patients than in healthy twins, a difference that was greatest with disease activity.

CDR3 size: 16 residues. CDR1 and CDR2 from the germline V gene are DFQATT and SNEGSKA (reference sequence). Using the 5' RACE reads, TCRdb records one entry per CDR3 protein without DNA. This sample's table reports approximately 160,000 distinct CDR3 sequences. Sequencing used blood. The TCR sequence derives from a human donor with ulcerative colitis or Crohn's disease, or a healthy co-twin of an affected twin (not recorded which). The V gene is TRBV20-1, the J gene TRBJ2-1; TCRdb gives TRBD2 as the D gene, but with no DNA this cannot be confirmed. CDR3 residues: CSARLLAGSLYNEQFF.